These 9 T cell receptor beta chains were all obtained from the same sample, sequenced in a study of glioma-infiltrating T cells. Amplification of TCR alpha and beta CDR3 regions from RNA used iRepertoire nested multiplex PCR. MiXCR, applied by TCRdb to the multiplex PCR reads, yields one record per CDR3 protein. The sample has about 44,000 distinct CDR3 sequences, more than 20% seen once. Sequenced sample: glioma tissue, nonneoplastic brain tissue, or PBMCs (not recorded which). The receptors originated from a human donor with low-grade glioma or glioblastoma, undergoing nonglioma brain surgery, or in good health (not recorded which).

Details on this clonotype: One base away lies a much larger clone, so this may be a sequencing read error. The chain uses TRBV2 and TRBJ1-1; D possibly corresponds to TRBD1 (5 bases). CDR3 length: 11 amino acids. CDR1 and CDR2 (germline): SNHLY, FYNNEI. In nucleotides, the CDR3 is TGTGCCAGCCCAGGGAACACTAAAGCTTTCTTT. Translating gives CASPGNTKAFF.

V is TRBV7-2 and J is TRBJ2-3; 10 bases line up with TRBD2. Germline CDR1 SGHTA, CDR2 FQGNSA. The CDR3 runs to 13 residues. V shed 10 bases and J 4 bases; nucleotides not matched to a gene: 5. CDR3 residues: CATKRGGPDTQYF. The DNA of the CDR3 is TGTGCCACAAAGCGGGGGGGTCCAGATACGCAGTATTTT.

On this clonotype itself: This may come from a read error, since a much larger clone is one base off. The V call is TRBV2, the J call TRBJ2-1; 8 bases map to TRBD2. The CDR3 loop spans 15 amino acids. The V gene's germline CDR1 is SNHLY and CDR2 FYNNEI. The CDR3 nucleotides are TGTGCCAGCAGTGAAATGCGGGGGGCGTACAGTGAGCAGTTCTTC. Translation: CASSEMRGAYSEQFF.

This clonotype was seen at least ten times. The chain employs TRBV18 and TRBJ1-1, with no clear D. Trimming removed 3 bases from V and 1 base from J, with 9 bases in between. The CDR3 covers 14 residues. Germline V gives CDR1 KGHSH, CDR2 LQKENI. The CDR3 spells CASSPSQGNTEAFF. Written as DNA, the CDR3 is TGTGCCAGCTCACCTAGCCAAGGGAACACTGAAGCTTTCTTT.

This clonotype came up many times. The rearrangement links TRBV28 to TRBJ2-1, with 14 positions matching TRBD2. Germline V lookup: CDR1 MDHEN, CDR2 SYDVKM. The CDR3 sequence is 16 residues long. Trimming removed 6 bases from V and 8 bases from J; junction bases left unmatched: 9. CDR3 sequence reads: CASSPGLAGVSDEQFF. The CDR3, as DNA: TGTGCCAGCAGCCCGGGACTAGCGGGAGTCTCGGATGAGCAGTTCTTC.

The chain links TRBV7-9 to TRBJ1-2; D might be TRBD1 (6 bases). From germline, CDR1 is SEHNR and CDR2 FQNEAQ (reference sequence). The CDR3 loop spans 13 amino acids. Between the trimmed V and J ends, which lost 2 bases and 7 bases, there was a span of 11 bases. CDR3 protein: CASSLLQGRGYTF. The CDR3 DNA follows: TGTGCCAGCAGCTTATTACAGGGCCGTGGCTACACCTTC.

Judged by abundance, this clonotype is medium-sized (0.01 to 0.1%). The V gene is TRBV15, the J gene TRBJ2-1; TRBD1 might be the D (5 bases). This CDR3 spans 13 amino acids. Trimming took off 0 bases at V and 8 bases at J, with 8 bases between the two ends. Germline V lookup: CDR1 LNHNV, CDR2 YYDKDF (reference sequence). The CDR3 protein is CATSRDLGDEQFF. The CDR3 DNA reads TGTGCCACCAGCAGAGATTTAGGGGATGAGCAGTTCTTC.

Points on this clonotype: A clone one base away is much larger, so this may be a read error. The CDR3 nucleotides are TGCGCCAGCAGCCTAGGAGGGGCTAATACGCAGTATTTT. This gives the protein CASSLGGANTQYF. V usage is TRBV4-1 and J usage is TRBJ2-3, with D tentatively TRBD2 (6 bases). V was cut by 4 bases and J by 7 bases, with 12 bases left in between. The CDR3 loop spans 13 amino acids. CDR1 is MGHRA and CDR2 is YSYEKL in the germline V gene.

In this sample, this clonotype turned up many times. The chain recombines TRBV4-1 with TRBJ2-1; 8 bases match TRBD2. After removal of 1 base from V and 5 bases from J, the junction contained 10 bases not matched to a gene. The CDR3 spans 17 residues. Germline values: CDR1 MGHRA, CDR2 YSYEKL. The CDR3 loop reads CASSQGRLSGSNNEQFF. DNA for the CDR3: TGCGCCAGCAGCCAAGGACGGTTAAGCGGGAGTAACAATGAGCAGTTCTTC.